This T cell receptor beta chain was retrieved from a study of regulatory T cells in long-lasting Graves disease. Arm-PCR of CDR3 regions with iRepertoire HTBI primers generated TCR beta libraries. TCRdb reprocessed the multiplex PCR reads with MiXCR, giving one entry per CDR3 protein. The sample has a few hundred thousand distinct CDR3 sequences, 23% seen once; the top ten hold around 26%. Germline V gene lookup returns CDR1 SGHNT and CDR2 YYREEE (reference sequence). Unmatched junction bases numbered 9, after V lost 4 bases and J lost 3 bases. The CDR3 loop spans 16 amino acids. Note on this clonotype: Antigen specificity is unknown.

As to time point: persistent/refractory GD, antithyroid drugs over 5 years with positive TRAb. Extracted RNA from PBMCs served as the source of the TCR library. Tubes containing EDTA received about 10 milliliters of drawn peripheral blood. Overall study findings and caveats: Persistent disease exhibited a predilection for TRBV28, TRBJ1-2 and TRBJ2-5.

The chain employs TRBV5-4 and TRBJ2-3, with TRBD1 matching 9 bases. This sample comprised peripheral blood mononuclear cells (PBMCs), obtained when the disease was refractory, from a patient treated with antithyroid drugs. The sequence came from a female donor with Graves disease. CDR3: CASSGGGDRATDTQYF. In nucleotides, the CDR3 is TGTGCCAGCAGCGGCGGCGGGGACAGGGCGACAGATACGCAGTATTTT.